What follows is one TCR beta chain and its context. Its antigen is still unknown. Sorted cells numbering 20,000 to 1,000,000, with 10%, 30% or 50% RNA, yielded the naive CD8 libraries. This sample was taken from a study of molecular identifiers for immune sequencing clone quantification. Study-level information: Four of five splits of RNA from around 18,000 or 91,000 naive CD8 cells were sequenced in replicates.

Study-wide findings and caveats: Clones carrying above 20 RNA copies accounted for over 97% of effector molecules, under 1% in naive cells.

The CDR3 covers 18 residues. Germline V CDR1 and CDR2: SGHDN, FVKESK. The ends were cut back, 0 bases at V and 0 bases at J, with 15 bases in the middle. One entry per CDR3 protein results from TCRdb running MiXCR on the PCR reads. Altogether 62,000 or so distinct CDR3 sequences are present, around a sixth being singletons, with the ten largest covering about 1.5%. Sequenced material: naive CD8+ T cells from blood, with Jurkat cell RNA spiked in. Indicated subset: FACS-sorted CD8+CD4-CCR7+CD45RA+ naive T cells. The V and J genes are TRBV14 and TRBJ2-1; D ambiguous. The sequence came from a human donor in good health. Some libraries in this study had Jurkat cell RNA spiked in. The CDR3 is CASSQDPPDSPSYNEQFF. Here the CDR3 DNA reads TGTGCCAGCAGCCAAGATCCCCCAGATTCTCCCTCCTACAATGAGCAGTTCTTC.